Listed below are T cell receptor beta chains from one sample, sequenced in a study of blood T cells in healthy people across ages. TCRdb re-analysed the 5' RACE reads in MiXCR, keeping a single row per CDR3 protein. The sample carries approximately 800,000 distinct CDR3 sequences, roughly 64% recorded once. Sample: blood. These receptors all stem from a man aged 25 to 40 in good health. CDR3s include the opening cysteine and the closing phenylalanine or tryptophan. The D gene is left open where the match is weak. Size is stated for part of the rows, as once, few or many counts, or as a class when the clone is expanded.

clone size | J gene | CDR3 length | D gene | V gene | CDR3 DNA | CDR3 protein
. | TRBJ1-1 | 15 | TRBD1 | TRBV7-2 | TGTGCCAGCAGACGGAAGGGGGCGGTCAACACTGAAGCTTTCTTT | CASRRKGAVNTEAFF
. | TRBJ2-5 | 16 | . | TRBV20-1 | TGCAGTGCTACGAACAACCCCCGGGTCTTCGGAGAGACCCAGTACTTC | CSATNNPRVFGETQYF
few | TRBJ1-5 | 13 | . | TRBV6-1 | TGTGCCACCGAGGGCAGGATCTATCAGCCCCAGCATTTT | CATEGRIYQPQHF
. | TRBJ2-5 | 15 | TRBD1 | TRBV12-3/TRBV12-4 | TGTGCCAGCAGTCGAACGGACAGGAGAGAAGGGACCCAGTACTTC | CASSRTDRREGTQYF
. | TRBJ2-5 | 14 | . | TRBV4-2 | TGTGCCAGCAGCCAAGGGGCAGACCAAGAGACCCAGTACTTC | CASSQGADQETQYF
. | TRBJ2-1 | 15 | TRBD2 | TRBV12-3/TRBV12-4 | TGTGCCAGCACATTAGGGCTAGCGGGAGGGGAGACCCAGTTCTTC | CASTLGLAGGETQFF
. | TRBJ2-7 | 14 | TRBD2 | TRBV10-3 | TGTGCCATCTCACCTCCCCCGGGAGGGTACGAGCAGTACTTC | CAISPPPGGYEQYF
. | TRBJ2-7 | 16 | TRBD1 | TRBV7-2 | TGTGCCAGCAGCTCCCCCCCGACAGGGTTAGACTACGAGCAGTACTTC | CASSSPPTGLDYEQYF
. | TRBJ1-2 | 15 | TRBD1 | TRBV20-1 | TGCAGTGCTAGAGCAACCAATACAGGGGACTATGGCTACACCTTC | CSARATNTGDYGYTF
. | TRBJ2-1 | 14 | . | TRBV29-1 | TGCAGCGTTAATCCCCCGGGAGATTACAATGAGCAGTTCTTC | CSVNPPGDYNEQFF
few | TRBJ2-3 | 18 | TRBD2 | TRBV7-2 | TGTGCCAGCAGCCCGAGAATTAGCGGGGGAGCTAGCACAGATACGCAGTATTTT | CASSPRISGGASTDTQYF
. | TRBJ2-7 | 14 | . | TRBV5-1 | TGCGTCAGCAGACCGACCCAGGGGATATACGAGCAGTACTTC | CVSRPTQGIYEQYF
few | TRBJ2-7 | 16 | TRBD2 | TRBV5-1 | TGCGCCAGCAGCGGACTAGCGGGAGGGCCTAGTTACGAGCAGTACTTC | CASSGLAGGPSYEQYF
once | TRBJ2-4 | 16 | . | TRBV27 | TGTGCCAGCAAGATGACTGCAGGGTCAGTCAAAAACATTCAGTACTTC | CASKMTAGSVKNIQYF
. | TRBJ1-1 | 14 | . | TRBV7-9 | TGTGCCAGCAGCCGAGAGGTTGGGAGGACTGAAGCTTTCTTT | CASSREVGRTEAFF
. | TRBJ2-7 | 12 | . | TRBV14 | TGTGCCAGCAGCCACGTGGGCCGCGAGCAGTACTTC | CASSHVGREQYF
once | TRBJ2-7 | 16 | TRBD2 | TRBV7-9 | TGTGCCAGCAGTTTGACCTTAGCGGGGGGAACCTACGAGCAGTACTTC | CASSLTLAGGTYEQYF
. | TRBJ2-5 | 11 | . | TRBV5-1 | TGCGCCAGCAGCTTGCTACAGGAGTGGTACTTC | CASSLLQEWYF
. | TRBJ1-2 | 11 | . | TRBV6-5 | TGTGCCAGCCTTCCAGGGCCCCTCTACACCTTC | CASLPGPLYTF
many | TRBJ2-5 | 14 | . | TRBV4-2 | TGTGCCAGCAGCCAAGATCAGGGCGGGGAGACCCAGTACTTC | CASSQDQGGETQYF
. | TRBJ2-1 | 12 | TRBD2 | TRBV6-2/TRBV6-3 | TGTGCCAGCAAACTAGCGGGAGATGAGCAGTTCTTC | CASKLAGDEQFF
few | TRBJ2-1 | 13 | . | TRBV7-2 | TGTGCCAGCAGCTTAGCAGCGACCAATGAGCAGTTCTTC | CASSLAATNEQFF
. | TRBJ2-3 | 19 | TRBD2 | TRBV20-1 | TGCAGTGCTAGAGATCGGCGGGGGGCCCCAGGCATTAGCACAGATACGCAGTATTTT | CSARDRRGAPGISTDTQYF
. | TRBJ2-1 | 18 | TRBD2 | TRBV7-2 | TGTGCCAGCAGCTTAGTTTTGACTAGCGGGAGGAACTACAATGAGCAGTTCTTC | CASSLVLTSGRNYNEQFF
. | TRBJ2-7 | 15 | . | TRBV6-5 | TGTGCCAGCAGTTACTCGTTCGACAGGGCGGGAGAGCAGTACTTC | CASSYSFDRAGEQYF
. | TRBJ2-5 | 13 | . | TRBV20-1 | TGCAGTGCGCCCCTCAGGGCTGGCGAGACCCAGTACTTC | CSAPLRAGETQYF
. | TRBJ2-5 | 17 | . | TRBV9 | TGTGCCAGCAGCGTAGCAGGGGGGTCGAAGGCCCAAGAGACCCAGTACTTC | CASSVAGGSKAQETQYF
. | TRBJ2-5 | 15 | TRBD1 | TRBV28 | TGTGCCAGCAGTTTAGTGGGACAGGGTCGAGCTGAGCAGTACTTC | CASSLVGQGRAEQYF
. | TRBJ2-5 | 14 | TRBD1 | TRBV28 | TGTGCCAGCAGTGGTCCGGGACAGGCGGAGACCCAGTACTTC | CASSGPGQAETQYF
. | TRBJ2-1 | 11 | . | TRBV10-3 | TGTGCCATCAGTGGCCACGATGAGCAGTTCTTC | CAISGHDEQFF
few | TRBJ1-2 | 13 | . | TRBV20-1 | TGCAGTGCTAGAGAACAGCCTAACTATGGCTACACCTTC | CSAREQPNYGYTF
many | TRBJ2-7 | 13 | . | TRBV27 | TGTGCCAGCAGTTTATCGATATATTCAGAGCAGTACTTC | CASSLSIYSEQYF
few | TRBJ1-2 | 11 | . | TRBV20-1 | TGCAGTGCAACTGAGAGCTATGGCTACACCTTC | CSATESYGYTF
. | TRBJ2-3 | 14 | . | TRBV18 | TGTGCCAGCTCACCGGGGATGGGGACAGATACGCAGTATTTT | CASSPGMGTDTQYF
once | TRBJ2-5 | 13 | . | TRBV6-5 | TGTGCCAGCACCCCCAGGGGCAGGGACCATTCGTACTTC | CASTPRGRDHSYF
. | TRBJ2-4 | 16 | . | TRBV4-3 | TGCGCCAGCAGCCAAGATAACGCCAGGGAGAGGGACATTCAGTACTTC | CASSQDNARERDIQYF
. | TRBJ2-5 | 15 | . | TRBV15 | TGTGCCACCAGCAGAGATAGGGGTTATGTGGAGACCCAGTACTTC | CATSRDRGYVETQYF
. | TRBJ2-7 | 17 | TRBD1 | TRBV7-2 | TGTGCCAGCCGGAGGGACAGGGATGTTCGCGGCTCCTACGAGCAGTACTTC | CASRRDRDVRGSYEQYF
once | TRBJ1-6 | 14 | . | TRBV7-9 | TGTGCCAGCAGCTTCCCCCCCTATAATTCACCCCTCCACTTT | CASSFPPYNSPLHF
. | TRBJ2-7 | 16 | . | TRBV13 | TGTGCCAGCAGCGGGAGGGGGTCAGGGGGCTCCTACGAGCAGTACTTC | CASSGRGSGGSYEQYF
. | TRBJ1-2 | 14 | . | TRBV29-1 | TGCAGCACAGGGAGCTCTCCCGAGGGCTATGGCTACACCTTC | CSTGSSPEGYGYTF
. | TRBJ2-2 | 12 | . | TRBV28 | TGTGCCAGCATGAGAGCAGCCGGGGAGCTGTTTTTT | CASMRAAGELFF
many | TRBJ1-2 | 14 | . | TRBV7-8 | TGTGCCAGCAGCTTAAATCAGGGGTCTGGAGGCTACACCTTC | CASSLNQGSGGYTF
few | TRBJ2-6 | 17 | TRBD1 | TRBV5-1 | TGCGCCAGCAGCTCAGGAACAGGGGGCTCTGGGGCCAACGTCCTGACTTTC | CASSSGTGGSGANVLTF
many | TRBJ2-7 | 12 | TRBD1 | TRBV29-1 | TGCAGCGCAGGGACAGGGGTCTACGAGCAGTACTTC | CSAGTGVYEQYF
few | TRBJ2-3 | 14 | . | TRBV7-9 | TGTGCCAGCAGCACGAACGAAGCCTCAGATACGCAGTATTTT | CASSTNEASDTQYF
many | TRBJ2-1 | 15 | . | TRBV20-1 | TGCAGTGCTGAAGGCCGGACCGGGACCTACAATGAGCAGTTCTTC | CSAEGRTGTYNEQFF
once | TRBJ2-5 | 15 | TRBD2 | TRBV10-2 | TGCGCCAGCAGTGACCCACGACTAGCCCAAGAGACCCAGTACTTC | CASSDPRLAQETQYF
. | TRBJ1-2 | 15 | . | TRBV4-3 | TGCGCCAGCAGCCAAGAAAAGGAAGAGGGCCGGGGCTACACCTTC | CASSQEKEEGRGYTF
. | TRBJ2-1 | 13 | . | TRBV4-2 | TGTGCCAGCAGCCAAGAAGGGCAGGGCGAGCAGTTCTTC | CASSQEGQGEQFF